Listed here are 19 T cell receptor beta chains from one sample, sequenced in a study of regulatory T cells in long-lasting Graves disease. According to the study, TCR beta libraries were built with iRepertoire HTBI primers and CDR3-region Arm-PCR. TCRdb passed the multiplex PCR reads through MiXCR, listing each CDR3 protein once. The data hold 250,000 or so distinct CDR3 sequences, with about 19% observed a single time. Time point in this sample: newly diagnosed GD, antithyroid drugs for less than 3 months. With RNA extracted from PBMCs as input, the TCR library was made. The source material was peripheral blood mononuclear cells (PBMCs), sampled at new diagnosis, from a patient treated with antithyroid drugs. The receptors here all came from a female donor with Graves disease.

This clonotype appeared many times. This chain links TRBV28 with TRBJ2-5, with 10 bases identical to TRBD1. CDR3 size: 16 residues. The V and J ends lost 4 bases and 5 bases, in that order; junction bases with no gene match: 10. The germline gives CDR1 MDHEN, CDR2 SYDVKM. DNA of the CDR3: TGTGCCAGCAGTTCGTCGACAGGGGGCACCCAGGAGACCCAGTACTTC. Protein sequence: CASSSSTGGTQETQYF.

This clonotype appeared a few times. The chain joins TRBV4-1 to TRBJ1-5; no definite D call. The length of the CDR3 is 15 residues. Germline CDR1 and CDR2: MGHRA and YSYEKL. Trimming removed 0 bases at V and 5 bases at J, with 11 bases between. In DNA form, the CDR3 reads TGCGCCAGCAGCCAAGATCGAGGGAGCGATCAGCCCCAGCATTTT. Amino acids: CASSQDRGSDQPQHF.

The gene calls are TRBV10-3 and TRBJ2-1; 9 nucleotides match TRBD1. Trimming removed 4 bases from V and 6 bases from J; junction bases left unmatched: 13. Germline CDR1 reads ENHRY; CDR2 reads SYGVKD. The CDR3 is 17 amino acids. The CDR3 reads CAISGHLGTGTLNEQFF. For the CDR3, the DNA is TGTGCCATCAGTGGGCATCTTGGGACAGGGACTCTCAATGAGCAGTTCTTC.

The table lists this clonotype with many counts. Here the CDR3 reads CATSRGGTKETQYF. The CDR3 DNA reads as TGTGCCACCAGCAGAGGGGGTACCAAGGAGACCCAGTACTTC. The chain joins TRBV15 to TRBJ2-5, with no clear D. The CDR3 sequence is 14 residues long. Germline V gene sequence: CDR1 LNHNV, CDR2 YYDKDF (reference sequence). The ends were cut back, 1 base at V and 5 bases at J, with 11 bases in the middle. Complete variable domain (other parts from reference TRBV15 and TRBJ2-5): DAMVIQNPRYQVTQFGKPVTLSCSQTLNHNVMYWYQQKSSQAPKLLFHYYDKDFNNEADTPDNFQSRRPNTSFCFLDIRSPGLGDTAMYLCATSRGGTKETQYFGPGTRLLVL.

This clonotype was found a few times. The rearrangement uses TRBV18 and TRBJ1-6; D is possibly TRBD1 (6 bases). This CDR3 is built from 14 residues. The V end was cut by 6 bases, the J end by 7 bases, with 13 bases between. Germline lookup yields CDR1 KGHSH and CDR2 LQKENI. The CDR3 here is CASSRQEGNSPLHF. CDR3 DNA: TGTGCCAGCTCGCGACAGGAGGGGAATTCACCCCTCCACTTT.

This clonotype was seen ten or more times. This sequence joins TRBV7-9 and TRBJ2-1; possibly TRBD2 for D (6 bases). The CDR3 covers 14 residues. Germline V gene lookup returns CDR1 SEHNR and CDR2 FQNEAQ (reference sequence). V gave up 1 base and J gave up 7 bases, with 11 bases separating them. The CDR3 nucleotides are TGTGCCAGCAGCTTAGTAGGAGGGCGAAATGAGCAGTTCTTC. Translating it yields CASSLVGGRNEQFF.

This clonotype was seen many times. The rearrangement joins TRBV20-1 to TRBJ2-2; D is ambiguous. The length of the CDR3 is 15 residues. Germline V gives CDR1 DFQATT, CDR2 SNEGSKA (reference sequence). V gave up 0 bases and J gave up 1 base, with 9 bases separating them. The DNA of the CDR3 is TGCAGTGCTAGAGATAATAGGCGGAACACCGGGGAGCTGTTTTTT. It yields the protein CSARDNRRNTGELFF.

There are many counts of this clonotype. The CDR3 reads CSVAGHTPSGEQYF. CDR3 nucleotide sequence: TGCAGCGTTGCGGGTCACACGCCTTCTGGCGAGCAGTACTTC. The rearrangement links TRBV29-1 to TRBJ2-7; D is unclear. CDR3 size: 14 residues. Trimming pared 4 bases from V and 6 bases from J, leaving 19 bases between. CDR1 and CDR2 from the germline V gene are SQVTM and ANQGSEA.

This clonotype was picked up many times. J is TRBJ1-4 and V is TRBV7-2; 12 bases are a match to TRBD1. This CDR3 spans 18 amino acids. The germline gives CDR1 SGHTA, CDR2 FQGNSA. Trimming at V came to 5 bases and at J to 2 bases, leaving 9 bases not matched to a gene. The CDR3 is CASSPSPGTGGTNEKLFF. The CDR3 DNA reads TGTGCCAGCAGCCCAAGTCCCGGGACAGGGGGCACTAATGAAAAACTGTTTTTT.

The chain uses TRBV7-9 and TRBJ2-3; 10 bases are shared with TRBD1. The CDR3 consists of 17 residues. From germline, CDR1 is SEHNR and CDR2 FQNEAQ (reference sequence). Unmatched junction bases numbered 4, after V lost 0 bases and J lost 1 base. Here the CDR3 reads CASSLAGTGDGTDTQYF. The CDR3, as DNA: TGTGCCAGCAGCTTAGCCGGGACAGGGGATGGCACAGATACGCAGTATTTT.

This chain uses TRBV30 with TRBJ2-7, with 7 bases fitting TRBD1. CDR3 length: 15 residues. Germline V gives CDR1 GTSNPN, CDR2 SVGIG (reference sequence). Losses at the gene ends were 4 bases for V and 0 bases for J; bases not matched to a gene: 9. CDR3 amino acids: CAWMGPGQPSYEQYF. CDR3 coding DNA: TGTGCCTGGATGGGTCCGGGACAGCCCTCCTACGAGCAGTACTTC.

This clonotype was observed many times. V gene TRBV11-2 combines with J gene TRBJ2-7, with 7 bases matching TRBD2. Germline loops: CDR1 SGHAT, CDR2 FQNNGV. V was pared by 4 bases and J by 2 bases, with 5 bases of the junction left unmatched. This CDR3 has 14 residues. The CDR3 nucleotides are TGTGCCAGCAGCTCCCAACTAGCGACCTACGAGCAGTACTTC. Translated: CASSSQLATYEQYF.

This clonotype was found many times. The CDR3 DNA reads as TGCAGCGTTGATTACAGCCAAGAGACCCAGTACTTC. Protein product: CSVDYSQETQYF. The chain couples TRBV29-1 to TRBJ2-5; no clear D gene. Germline loops: CDR1 SQVTM, CDR2 ANQGSEA. The CDR3 consists of 12 residues. Trimming cost V 3 bases and J 1 base, with 6 bases left between them. The full variable domain, rest sourced from reference TRBV29-1 and TRBJ2-5, is SAVISQKPSRDICQRGTSLTIQCQVDSQVTMMFWYRQQPGQSLTLIATANQGSEATYESGFVIDKFPISRPNLTFSTLTVSNMSPEDSSIYLCSVDYSQETQYFGPGTRLLVL.

This clonotype was counted ten times or more. This chain joins TRBV3-1 and TRBJ2-5; D ambiguous. Germline-derived CDR1 and CDR2 are LGHDT and YNNKEL (reference sequence). This CDR3 is 15 amino acids long. V lost 3 bases to trimming and J lost 2 bases, with 13 bases between them. The CDR3 here is CASSQVFQRQETQYF. DNA of the CDR3: TGTGCCAGCAGCCAGGTTTTTCAGCGACAAGAGACCCAGTACTTC.

There are many counts of this clonotype. The genes are TRBV3-1 and TRBJ2-1, with 8 bases fitting TRBD2. The CDR3 extends over 15 amino acids. Trimming at V came to 1 base and at J to 7 bases, leaving 6 bases not matched to a gene. The germline V gene encodes CDR1 LGHDT and CDR2 YNNKEL (reference sequence). The CDR3, as DNA: TGTGCCAGCAGCCAAGCCGGACTAGCTCGGAATGAGCAGTTCTTC. As protein: CASSQAGLARNEQFF.

This clonotype has a handful of counts. The conserved final phenylalanine or tryptophan is absent from the CDR3, which likely points to a read error. The chain has TRBV5-4 and TRBJ1-2; 7 nucleotides align to TRBD1. The CDR3 extends over 16 amino acids. V dropped 0 bases and J dropped 2; count of bases not matched to a gene: 7. Looked up from germline, CDR1 is SGHNT and CDR2 is YYREEE (reference sequence). The DNA for the CDR3 is TGTGCCAGCAGCTTGGACCCGGGACAGCAAAACTATGGCTACACCCTC. This sequence encodes CASSLDPGQQNYGYTL.

Many counts were recorded for this clonotype. The V and J genes are TRBV18 and TRBJ1-5, with 7 bases that match TRBD1. Germline trimming cut 4 bases from V and 11 bases from J; bases unmatched to any gene: 14. CDR1 and CDR2 from the germline V gene are KGHSH and LQKENI. The CDR3 runs to 15 residues. In nucleotides, the CDR3 is TGTGCCAGCTCACTAGGGACAGCCGGGGATTTGTCCCAGCATTTT. This sequence encodes CASSLGTAGDLSQHF.

V usage is TRBV5-6 and J usage is TRBJ1-2; TRBD1 is a possible D gene (5 bases). Germline lookup yields CDR1 SGHDT and CDR2 YYEEEE. V lost 3 bases and J 0 bases, leaving 6 bases between the germline ends. The CDR3 contains 13 residues. In DNA form, the CDR3 reads TGTGCCAGCAGCTCGGGGGCTAACTATGGCTACACCTTC. Translation: CASSSGANYGYTF.

Ten or more counts support this clonotype. The chain joins TRBV7-3 to TRBJ2-3; no clear D. The CDR3 covers 13 residues. Per germline, CDR1 SGHTA and CDR2 FQGTGA. V dropped 5 bases and J dropped 2 bases, with 8 bases sitting between them. The CDR3 sequence: CASSPSHTDTQYF. For the CDR3, the DNA is TGTGCCAGCAGCCCGAGTCACACAGATACGCAGTATTTT.